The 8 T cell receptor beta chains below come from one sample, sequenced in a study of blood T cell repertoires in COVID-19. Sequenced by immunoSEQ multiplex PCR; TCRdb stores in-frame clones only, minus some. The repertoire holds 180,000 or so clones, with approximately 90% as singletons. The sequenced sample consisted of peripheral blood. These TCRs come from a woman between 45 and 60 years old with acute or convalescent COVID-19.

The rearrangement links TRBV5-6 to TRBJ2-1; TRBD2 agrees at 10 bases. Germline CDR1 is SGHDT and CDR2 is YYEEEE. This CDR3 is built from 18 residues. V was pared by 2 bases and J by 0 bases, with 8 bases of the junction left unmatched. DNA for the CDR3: TGTGCCAGCAGCTTCCTAGCGGGAGCAACGGACTCCTACAATGAGCAGTTCTTC. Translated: CASSFLAGATDSYNEQFF.

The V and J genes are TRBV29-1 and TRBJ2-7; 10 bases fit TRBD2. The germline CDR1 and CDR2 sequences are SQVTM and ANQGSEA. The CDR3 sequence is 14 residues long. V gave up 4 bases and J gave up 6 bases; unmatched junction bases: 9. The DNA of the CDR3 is TGCAGCGTTGTTACTAGCGGGACTGACGGCGAGCAGTACTTC. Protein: CSVVTSGTDGEQYF.

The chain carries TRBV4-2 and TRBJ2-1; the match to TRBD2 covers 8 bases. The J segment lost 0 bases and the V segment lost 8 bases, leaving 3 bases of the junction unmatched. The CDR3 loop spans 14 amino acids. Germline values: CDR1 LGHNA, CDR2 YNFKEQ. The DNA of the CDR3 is TGTGCCAGCGGCGGGAGGAGCTCCTACAATGAGCAGTTCTTC. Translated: CASGGRSSYNEQFF.

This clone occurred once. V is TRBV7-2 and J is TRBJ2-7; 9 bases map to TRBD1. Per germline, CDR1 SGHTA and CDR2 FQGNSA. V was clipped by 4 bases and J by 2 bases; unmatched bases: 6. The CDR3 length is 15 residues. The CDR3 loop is CASSSGGTGPYEQYF. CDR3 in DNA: TGTGCCAGCAGCTCCGGGGGGACAGGGCCCTACGAGCAGTACTTC.

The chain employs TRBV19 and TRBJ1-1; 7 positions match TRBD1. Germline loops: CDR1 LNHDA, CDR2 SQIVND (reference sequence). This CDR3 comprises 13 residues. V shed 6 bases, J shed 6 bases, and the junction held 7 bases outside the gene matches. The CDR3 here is CASSLTGVPEAFF. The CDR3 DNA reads TGTGCCAGTAGCCTTACAGGGGTCCCTGAAGCTTTCTTT.

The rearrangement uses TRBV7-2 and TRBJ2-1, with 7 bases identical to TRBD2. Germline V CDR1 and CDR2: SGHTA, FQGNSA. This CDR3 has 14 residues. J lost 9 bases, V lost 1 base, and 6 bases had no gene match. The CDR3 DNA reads TGTGCCAGCAGCTTAGAGCGGGGTGGGGTTGAGCAGTTCTTC. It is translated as CASSLERGGVEQFF.

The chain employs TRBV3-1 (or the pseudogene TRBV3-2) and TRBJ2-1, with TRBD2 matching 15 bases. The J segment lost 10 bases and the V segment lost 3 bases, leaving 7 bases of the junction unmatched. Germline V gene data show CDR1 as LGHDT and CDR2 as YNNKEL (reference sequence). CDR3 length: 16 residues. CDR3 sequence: CASSQGGLAGGREQFF. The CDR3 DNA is TGTGCCAGCAGCCAGGGAGGACTAGCGGGGGGGAGGGAGCAGTTCTTC.

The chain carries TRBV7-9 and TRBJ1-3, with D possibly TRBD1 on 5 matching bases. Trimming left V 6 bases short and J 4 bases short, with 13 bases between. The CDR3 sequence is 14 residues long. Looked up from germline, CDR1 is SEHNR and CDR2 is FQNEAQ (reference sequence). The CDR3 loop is CASSRDRIGNTIYF. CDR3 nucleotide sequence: TGTGCCAGCAGTCGAGACAGAATAGGAAACACCATATATTTT.